The T cell receptor (beta chain) described here comes from a study of blood T cell repertoires in COVID-19 (dated by TCRdb to 2019 to 2021). Context from the whole study: Samples covering the acute and convalescent phases of COVID-19 were provided by collaborators in the United States, Italy and Spain. The material from the prospective study consisted of cDNA or gDNA derived from T cells, B-cell-depleted T cells, or PBMCs. Subjects who had been exposed to COVID-19, were actively infected with it, or had recovered from it provided the deeply sampled blood TCRbeta repertoires that made up the dataset. The repertoires were released in a freely available public database meant as a resource for research on the immune response to SARS-CoV-2. Samples came from the ongoing ImmuneRACE study (first 160 participants) plus 1,254 subjects from 6 global collaborators. A de-identified subject ID, COVID-19 status, age in years and sex were almost always included in the sample metadata. Where available, HLA class I and class II types were obtained from metadata supplied by the sample provider rather than from assay-based typing.

What the research found in general, with its limitations: The amount of clinical and demographic metadata varied by source and participant and was provided uncurated.

TCRbeta CDR3 regions were amplified from genomic DNA using the immunoSEQ Assay, a bias-controlled multiplex PCR. In the authors' own workflow: The number of nucleated cells in each sample was estimated from the amplification of reference gene primers within the assay. Sequence reads were collapsed and filtered to measure the absolute abundance of every unique TCRbeta CDR3 rearrangement. For each sample, productive Simpson clonality was calculated as the square root of Simpson's diversity index over productive rearrangements. In its TCRdb copy, this immuneACCESS table keeps in-frame sequences only and misses some clones. Where compared with another copy, unresolved V genes explain less than half of these, and the others have no known cause. Clonal size and the V and J genes are those of that table, whereas D and trimming came from the DNA. The table for this sample lists more than 85,000 clones; 81% of them were counted only once. More than 30% of the sample goes to the ten largest clones.

Each collaborating institution followed its own protocols to collect whole blood in K2EDTA tubes. For TCRbeta analysis, collaborator samples were shipped as frozen whole blood, as isolated PBMCs, or as DNA extracted from either sample type. Inclusive of the bounding cysteine and phenylalanine, the CDR3 is 14 residues long. The CDR3 DNA has 42 bases and is translated from base 1. V and J are trimmed by 6 bases and 4 bases, and the gene matches miss 6 bases of the junction. The germline V gene specifies MDHEN as CDR1 and SYDVKM as CDR2. This clone came up a few times. The target of this receptor is not known. No base quality information exists; no much larger clone differs at one position.

The TCR was taken from a man aged 80 or over with acute or convalescent COVID-19. The chain employs TRBV28 and TRBJ2-7, with 10 bases matching TRBD2. Specimen: peripheral blood. The CDR3 protein is CASRSGLAKYEQYF. The bases are TGTGCCAGCAGGTCGGGACTAGCGAAATACGAGCAGTACTTC.